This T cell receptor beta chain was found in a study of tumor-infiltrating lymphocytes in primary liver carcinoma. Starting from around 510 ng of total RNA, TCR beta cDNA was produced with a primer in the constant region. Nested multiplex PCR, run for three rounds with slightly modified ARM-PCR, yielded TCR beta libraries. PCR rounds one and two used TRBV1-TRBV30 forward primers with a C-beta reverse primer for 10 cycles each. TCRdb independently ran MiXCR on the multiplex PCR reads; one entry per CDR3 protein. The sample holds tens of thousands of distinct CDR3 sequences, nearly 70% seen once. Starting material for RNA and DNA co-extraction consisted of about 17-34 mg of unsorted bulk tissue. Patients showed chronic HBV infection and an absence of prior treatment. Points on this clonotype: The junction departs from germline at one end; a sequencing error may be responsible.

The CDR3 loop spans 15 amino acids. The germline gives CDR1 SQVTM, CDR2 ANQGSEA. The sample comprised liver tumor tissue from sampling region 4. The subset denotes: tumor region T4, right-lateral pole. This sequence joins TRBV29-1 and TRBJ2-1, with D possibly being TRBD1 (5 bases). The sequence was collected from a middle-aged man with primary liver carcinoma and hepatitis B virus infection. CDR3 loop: CSVEDHRSAYNEEFF. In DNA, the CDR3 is TGCAGCGTTGAAGATCACAGGAGCGCCTACAATGAGGAGTTCTTC.